Listed below are T cell receptor beta chains from one sample, sequenced in a study of T cells in Graves' hyperthyroidism and ophthalmopathy. Each CDR3 protein gets one entry after TCRdb re-called the multiplex PCR reads with MiXCR. The table has fewer than 550,000 distinct CDR3 sequences, around 22% seen once; the top ten hold about 11%. Sequencing was done on a sample of blood. Receptors originate from a woman aged 25 to 39 with Graves' ophthalmopathy. Both conserved end residues are part of each CDR3. The D gene is left open where the match is weak. Expanded clones are given a class, and other clones once, few, many or no size at all.

.,13,TRBJ2-5,TRBV10-1,.,TGCGCCAGCAGCCCCCGAGCCCAAGAGACCCAGTACTTC,CASSPRAQETQYF
.,15,TRBJ2-7,TRBV6-5,TRBD1,TGTGCCAGCAGTTACGCCGGGACAGGAGCATACGAGCAGTACTTC,CASSYAGTGAYEQYF
few,15,TRBJ2-5,TRBV5-1,.,TGCGCCAGCAGCTTGGACAGGGTGGTTCAAGAGACCCAGTACTTC,CASSLDRVVQETQYF
many,15,TRBJ2-1,TRBV27,TRBD2,TGTGCCAGCAGTTTACGGGGGGGAGTATACAATGAGCAGTTCTTC,CASSLRGGVYNEQFF
many,14,TRBJ2-5,TRBV4-1,TRBD1,TGCGCCAGCAGCCAAGCAGGGGGCGGAGAGACCCAGTACTTC,CASSQAGGGETQYF
many,12,TRBJ1-5,TRBV12-3/TRBV12-4,.,TGTGCCAGCAGCGTAGAGGATCAGCCCCAGCATTTT,CASSVEDQPQHF
.,14,TRBJ1-5,TRBV12-3/TRBV12-4,TRBD1,TGTGCCAGCAGCGCAGGGGGCATCAGTCAGCCTCAGCATTTT,CASSAGGISQPQHF
many,18,TRBJ1-5,TRBV12-3/TRBV12-4,.,TGTGCCAGCAGTTTAATCCTGGGGGTACAGATTAGCAATCAGCCCCAGCATTTT,CASSLILGVQISNQPQHF
.,14,TRBJ2-2,TRBV20-1,.,TGCAGTGCCACCTGGACCACCTCACGCGGGGAGCTGTTTTTT,CSATWTTSRGELFF
many,15,TRBJ1-2,TRBV20-1,.,TGCAGTGCTAGAGAAAAGGACAGTTTTAACTATGGCTACACCTTC,CSAREKDSFNYGYTF
many,16,TRBJ1-1,TRBV27,TRBD1,TGTGCCAGCAGTTTACGCACAGGGGAGATGAACACTGAAGCTTTCTTT,CASSLRTGEMNTEAFF
few,14,TRBJ2-7,TRBV11-2,.,TGTGCCAGCAGCCCAAGCTCCGGGGACTACGAGCAGTACTTC,CASSPSSGDYEQYF
many,13,TRBJ1-3,TRBV6-1,.,TGTGCCAGCATGGAAGGATCTGGAAACACCATATATTTT,CASMEGSGNTIYF
many,14,TRBJ1-1,TRBV4-1,.,TGCGCCAGCAGCGTAGGACGGGGGGACACTGAAGCTTTCTTT,CASSVGRGDTEAFF
many,14,TRBJ1-2,TRBV6-1,.,TGTGCCAGCAGTCCCGGGACTCACAACTATGGCTACACCTTC,CASSPGTHNYGYTF
.,13,TRBJ1-2,TRBV12-5,.,TGTGCTAGTGGTACCGGACACCCCGATGGCTACACCTTC,CASGTGHPDGYTF
.,15,TRBJ2-5,TRBV11-1,TRBD2,TGCGCCAGCAGCCCGGGACTAGCGGGACGGGGGACCCAGTACTTC,CASSPGLAGRGTQYF
many,12,TRBJ2-7,TRBV12-3/TRBV12-4,TRBD1,TGTGCCAGCAGTCACAGGGGTAACGAGCAGTACTTC,CASSHRGNEQYF
few,15,TRBJ1-5,TRBV6-1,.,TGTGCCAGCACCACTGACACGGCTGGGTTGCAGCCCCAGCATTTT,CASTTDTAGLQPQHF
.,14,TRBJ1-1,TRBV12-3/TRBV12-4,.,TGTGCCAGCAGTTTGCACGGAATGAACACTGAAGCTTTCTTT,CASSLHGMNTEAFF
.,14,TRBJ1-1,TRBV12-3/TRBV12-4,.,TGTGCCAGCAGTTTAGTACAGACGAACACTGAAGCTTTCTTT,CASSLVQTNTEAFF
many,14,TRBJ2-7,TRBV29-1,TRBD1,TGCAGCTTCGTTCTCCGGGACAGACCCTACGAGCAGTACTTC,CSFVLRDRPYEQYF
many,14,TRBJ2-7,TRBV6-2/TRBV6-3,.,TGTGCCAGAGCACTCCCTGTTGGCAACTACGAGCAGTACTTC,CARALPVGNYEQYF
.,14,TRBJ1-2,TRBV6-1,.,TGTGCCAGCAGTGAGTGGGGGGGCCGCTATGGCTACACCTTC,CASSEWGGRYGYTF
once,13,TRBJ1-2,TRBV7-8,.,TGTGCCAGCGCCCTGGGGAGTAACTATGGCTACACCTTC,CASALGSNYGYTF
.,15,TRBJ1-2,TRBV11-2,.,TGTGCCAGCAGCTCCAGACAGGTCTTAAACTATGGCTACACCTTC,CASSSRQVLNYGYTF
many,17,TRBJ1-1,TRBV6-2/TRBV6-3,.,TGTGCCAGCGGGCGTCCCGAGTGGGGTGATCGTAACACTGAAGCTTTCTTT,CASGRPEWGDRNTEAFF
few,13,TRBJ2-5,TRBV30,.,TGTGCCTGGAGTGATGGGGTCACACAGACCCAGTACTTC,CAWSDGVTQTQYF
many,15,TRBJ1-1,TRBV7-3,.,TGTGCCAGCAGCCAACAGGCCAGCAAGGGTACTGAAGCTTTCTTT,CASSQQASKGTEAFF
many,12,TRBJ1-1,TRBV7-2,.,TGTGCCAGCAGCGTATTATCCGCTGAAGCTTTCTTT,CASSVLSAEAFF
few,14,TRBJ1-2,TRBV11-1,TRBD1,TGTGCCAGCAGCGGGACAGGGGGCTTTTCTGGCTACACCTTC,CASSGTGGFSGYTF
many,16,TRBJ2-3,TRBV10-3,TRBD2,TGTGCCATCAGTGAGTCGGTTAGCGGGGCGGGAGATACGCAGTATTTT,CAISESVSGAGDTQYF
many,15,TRBJ1-5,TRBV6-2/TRBV6-3,.,TGTGCCAGCACCCAACAGACAGGATACGATCAGCCCCAGCATTTT,CASTQQTGYDQPQHF
few,13,TRBJ1-1,TRBV20-1,.,TGCAGTGCTAGAGATCTAAAGAATATTGAAGCTTTCTTT,CSARDLKNIEAFF
few,16,TRBJ1-2,TRBV5-5,.,TGTGCCAGCAGCTTGTTTCTGGGAACCGCTAACTATGGCTACACCTTC,CASSLFLGTANYGYTF
many,16,TRBJ1-2,TRBV6-5,.,TGTGCCAGCAGTTACTCGTTCAGTCGACAGCACTATGGCTACACCTTC,CASSYSFSRQHYGYTF
.,14,TRBJ2-7,TRBV5-6,.,TGTGCCAGCAGCTTGGCCTACAGAGCCTACGAGCAGTACTTC,CASSLAYRAYEQYF
many,16,TRBJ1-3,TRBV6-1,.,TGTGCCAGCAGTGAAGGGGACGCGAACTCTGGAAACACCATATATTTT,CASSEGDANSGNTIYF
many,13,TRBJ2-6,TRBV12-3/TRBV12-4,.,TGTGCCAGCACGGGCTCTGGGGCCAACGTCCTGACTTTC,CASTGSGANVLTF
.,13,TRBJ1-2,TRBV19,TRBD1,TGTGCCAGTAGAATAATAGGGACAGAGGGCTACACCTTC,CASRIIGTEGYTF
many,14,TRBJ1-1,TRBV7-9,.,TGTGCCAGCAGCCCTCGGACGGCTCACACTGAAGCTTTCTTT,CASSPRTAHTEAFF
.,13,TRBJ2-7,TRBV12-5,.,TGTGCTAGTGGTCCGGACACTTCCTACGAGCAGTACTTC,CASGPDTSYEQYF
many,15,TRBJ1-1,TRBV10-3,.,TGTGCCATCAGTGAGTCGACAGCGGTGAACACTGAAGCTTTCTTT,CAISESTAVNTEAFF
many,12,TRBJ1-1,TRBV12-3/TRBV12-4,.,TGTGCCAGCAGTTTGGCTCTCCCGGGGGCTTTCTTT,CASSLALPGAFF
many,15,TRBJ2-7,TRBV20-1,.,TGCAGTGCTAGCCCGACGACAGGGACTTGGGACGAGCAGTACTTC,CSASPTTGTWDEQYF
.,15,TRBJ2-5,TRBV6-5,.,TGTGCCAGCAGTTACTCTTACAGCTCCCAAGAGACCCAGTACTTC,CASSYSYSSQETQYF
many,15,TRBJ2-2,TRBV12-3/TRBV12-4,.,TGTGCCAGCGCAAGTCCTGGGGCCGACACCGGGGAGCTGTTTTTT,CASASPGADTGELFF
.,14,TRBJ1-5,TRBV6-1,.,TGTGCCAGCTTTCCAGGGATTAGCAATCAGCCCCAGCATTTT,CASFPGISNQPQHF
many,11,TRBJ1-3,TRBV28,.,TGTGCCAGCTCCCAGCGAAACACCATATATTTT,CASSQRNTIYF
many,14,TRBJ2-5,TRBV15,.,TGTGCCACCAGCAGAGATGTGGGGTTGGAGACCCAGTACTTC,CATSRDVGLETQYF